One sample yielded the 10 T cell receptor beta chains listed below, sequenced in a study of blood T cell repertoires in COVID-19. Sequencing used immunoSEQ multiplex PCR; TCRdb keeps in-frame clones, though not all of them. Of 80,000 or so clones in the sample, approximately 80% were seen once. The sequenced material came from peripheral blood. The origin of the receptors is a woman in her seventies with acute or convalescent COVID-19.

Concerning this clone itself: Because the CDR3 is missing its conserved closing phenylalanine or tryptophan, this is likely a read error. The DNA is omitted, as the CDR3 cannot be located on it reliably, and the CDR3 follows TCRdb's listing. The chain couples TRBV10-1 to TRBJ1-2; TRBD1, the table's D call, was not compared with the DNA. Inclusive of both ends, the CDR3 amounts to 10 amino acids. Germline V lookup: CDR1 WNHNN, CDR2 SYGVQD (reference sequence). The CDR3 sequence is CASSESRQGR.

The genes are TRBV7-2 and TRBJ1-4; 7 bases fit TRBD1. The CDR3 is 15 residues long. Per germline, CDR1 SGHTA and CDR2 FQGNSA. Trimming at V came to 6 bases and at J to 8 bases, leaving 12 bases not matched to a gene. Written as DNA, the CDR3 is TGTGCCAGCAGTTCTAGGGGGCAGGGAGGCGAAAAACTGTTTTTT. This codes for CASSSRGQGGEKLFF.

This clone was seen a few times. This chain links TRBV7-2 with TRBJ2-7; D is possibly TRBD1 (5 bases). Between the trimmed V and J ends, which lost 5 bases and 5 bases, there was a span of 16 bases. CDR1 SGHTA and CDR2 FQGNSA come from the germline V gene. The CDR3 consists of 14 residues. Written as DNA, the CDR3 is TGTGCCAGCAGCCAAGGGGCCGGACCTGACGAGCAGTACTTC. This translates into CASSQGAGPDEQYF.

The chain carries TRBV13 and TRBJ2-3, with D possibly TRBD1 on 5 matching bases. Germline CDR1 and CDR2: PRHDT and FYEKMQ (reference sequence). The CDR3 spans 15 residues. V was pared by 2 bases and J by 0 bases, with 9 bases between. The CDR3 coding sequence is TGTGCCAGCAGCTTACAGGGTTCTAGCACAGATACGCAGTATTTT. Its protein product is CASSLQGSSTDTQYF.

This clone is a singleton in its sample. The CDR3 region is CASSQEAGRETQYF. CDR3 nucleotide sequence: TGCGCCAGCAGCCAAGAGGCAGGGCGAGAGACCCAGTACTTC. The chain uses TRBV4-3 and TRBJ2-5; a weak D match, TRBD1 (5 bases). With 0 bases removed from V and 4 bases from J, the gap between germline ends came to 9 bases. Germline V gives CDR1 LGHNA, CDR2 YSLEER. The CDR3 contains 14 residues.

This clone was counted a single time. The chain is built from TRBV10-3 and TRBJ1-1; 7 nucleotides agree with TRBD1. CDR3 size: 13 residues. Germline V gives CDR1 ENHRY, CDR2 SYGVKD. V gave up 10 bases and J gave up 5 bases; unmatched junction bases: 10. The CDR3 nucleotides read TGTGCCACCAGGGGGGCCCCGGAGACTGAAGCTTTCTTT. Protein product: CATRGAPETEAFF.

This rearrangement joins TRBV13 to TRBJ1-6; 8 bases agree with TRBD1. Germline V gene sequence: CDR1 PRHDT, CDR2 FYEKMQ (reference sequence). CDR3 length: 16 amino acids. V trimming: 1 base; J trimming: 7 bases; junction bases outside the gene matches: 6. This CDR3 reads CASSLEGDRRNSPLHF. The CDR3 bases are TGTGCCAGCAGCTTAGAGGGGGACAGGCGGAATTCACCCCTCCACTTT.

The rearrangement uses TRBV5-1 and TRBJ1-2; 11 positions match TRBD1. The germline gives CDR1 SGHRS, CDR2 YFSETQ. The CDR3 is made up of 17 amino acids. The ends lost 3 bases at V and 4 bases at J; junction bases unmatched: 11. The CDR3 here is CASSSGTGGGGLYGYTF. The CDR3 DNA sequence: TGCGCCAGCAGCTCCGGGACAGGGGGAGGTGGCCTCTATGGCTACACCTTC.

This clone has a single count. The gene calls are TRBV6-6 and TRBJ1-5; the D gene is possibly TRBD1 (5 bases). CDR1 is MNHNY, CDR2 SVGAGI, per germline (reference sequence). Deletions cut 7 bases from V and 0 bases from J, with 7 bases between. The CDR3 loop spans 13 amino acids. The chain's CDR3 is CASKGYSNQPQHF. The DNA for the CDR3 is TGTGCCAGCAAGGGGTATAGCAATCAGCCCCAGCATTTT.

The CDR3, as DNA: TGTGCCAGCACCCCTTTGCGGGGGAACACTGAAGCTTTCTTT. It yields the protein CASTPLRGNTEAFF. V gene TRBV7-9 combines with J gene TRBJ1-1; no reliable D call. The germline V and J ends were trimmed by 7 bases and 1 base, with 13 bases remaining between them. The CDR3 covers 14 residues. Germline V gene data show CDR1 as SEHNR and CDR2 as FQNEAQ (reference sequence).